One and the same sample provided the 15 T cell receptor beta chains below, sequenced in a study of T cells in Graves' hyperthyroidism and ophthalmopathy. There were TCR beta CDR3 regions amplified from RNA transcripts. Using the HTBI primer set, a first-round RT-PCR was run on the TCR CDR3. TCRdb re-analysed the multiplex PCR reads in MiXCR, keeping a single row per CDR3 protein. Here the sample spans about 300,000 distinct CDR3 sequences, less than 30% being singletons. The sequencing input was blood. The receptors were gathered from a man aged 40-50 years with Graves' hyperthyroidism that later progressed to Graves' ophthalmopathy.

This clonotype has a count of ten or more. The CDR3 DNA reads TGCAGCGTTACAGGGAAGGGCTACGAGCAGTACTTC. This codes for CSVTGKGYEQYF. This rearrangement joins TRBV29-1 to TRBJ2-7; D perhaps matches TRBD1 (6 bases). The V end was cut by 5 bases, the J end by 3 bases, with 11 bases between. The CDR3 covers 12 residues. Per the germline V gene, CDR1 is SQVTM and CDR2 is ANQGSEA.

This clonotype has a count of ten or more. The chain carries TRBV18 and TRBJ2-7; TRBD1 is a possible D gene (6 bases). The V gene's germline CDR1 is KGHSH and CDR2 LQKENI. V shed 0 bases and J shed 3 bases, with 9 bases lying between them. The CDR3 extends over 14 amino acids. The CDR3 bases are TGTGCCAGCTCACCACCGCAGGGGCTCTACGAGCAGTACTTC. Translation gives CASSPPQGLYEQYF.

This clonotype showed up many times. This rearrangement joins TRBV5-1 to TRBJ1-2; D is unresolved. Germline V gene data show CDR1 as SGHRS and CDR2 as YFSETQ. V lost 5 bases to trimming and J lost 0 bases, with 11 bases between them. The CDR3 length is 14 residues. The CDR3 coding sequence is TGCGCCAGCAGTCCCGAGAACGCTAACTATGGCTACACCTTC. Protein: CASSPENANYGYTF.

This chain uses TRBV6-5 with TRBJ2-5, with 8 bases identical to TRBD2. The CDR3 is 15 residues long. V lost 2 bases and J lost 1; bases outside the gene matches: 3. Per germline, CDR1 MNHEY and CDR2 SVGAGI. CDR3 sequence reads: CASSYGGRTQETQYF. CDR3 nucleotides: TGTGCCAGCAGTTACGGCGGGAGGACCCAAGAGACCCAGTACTTC.

This clonotype appeared many times. In DNA form, the CDR3 reads TGTGCCAGCAGCGAAGGCAGGGGGCCGTACGAGCAGTACTTC. It is translated as CASSEGRGPYEQYF. The V and J genes are TRBV11-2 and TRBJ2-7; TRBD1 matches at 8 bases. Trimming removed 5 bases from V and 4 bases from J; junction bases left unmatched: 7. Germline V gene lookup returns CDR1 SGHAT and CDR2 FQNNGV. The CDR3 is made up of 14 amino acids.

In its sample, this clonotype was seen many times. V and J are TRBV7-8 and TRBJ1-1, with 7 bases matching TRBD1. The CDR3 consists of 12 residues. Per germline, CDR1 SGHVS and CDR2 FQNEAQ. With V trimmed by 5 bases and J by 7 bases, 4 bases remained unmatched. CDR3: CASSQGGFEAFF. CDR3 coding DNA: TGTGCCAGCAGCCAGGGGGGGTTTGAAGCTTTCTTT.

This sequence joins TRBV6-5 and TRBJ1-1; D is possibly TRBD1 (5 bases). Germline V gene lookup returns CDR1 MNHEY and CDR2 SVGAGI. Trimming took 4 bases from V and 11 from J, leaving 23 bases between them. CDR3 length equals 15 residues. Here the CDR3 reads CASSSRGESLIRAFF. As DNA, the CDR3 is TGTGCCAGCAGTTCGAGGGGCGAAAGTCTAATTAGGGCTTTCTTT.

This clonotype occurred many times. The V gene is TRBV28, the J gene TRBJ2-5; 10 bases line up with TRBD1. V gave up 3 bases and J gave up 6 bases; unmatched junction bases: 7. The CDR3 extends over 15 amino acids. Per the germline V gene, CDR1 is MDHEN and CDR2 is SYDVKM. The CDR3 DNA reads as TGTGCCAGCAGTTTTGAGACAGGGGGCAGGAAGACCCAGTACTTC. Its translation: CASSFETGGRKTQYF.

This chain uses TRBV7-9 with TRBJ2-5, with D hard to call. The V gene lost 3 bases and the J gene lost 12 bases, with 11 bases spanning the gap. In germline, CDR1 is SEHNR, CDR2 FQNEAQ (reference sequence). CDR3 length: 11 residues. CDR3 amino acids: CASSFNTLKYF. The CDR3 DNA sequence: TGTGCCAGCAGCTTTAACACCCTCAAGTACTTC.

This sequence joins TRBV20-1 and TRBJ1-2; D might be TRBD1 (5 bases). The CDR3 extends over 11 amino acids. The germline gives CDR1 DFQATT, CDR2 SNEGSKA (reference sequence). Deletions cut 8 bases from V and 6 bases from J, with 13 bases between. The CDR3 is CSSGPRDGYTF. The CDR3 DNA reads as TGCAGTAGCGGCCCCAGGGATGGCTACACCTTC.

The table lists this clonotype with many counts. The chain couples TRBV6-5 to TRBJ2-5; 7 positions agree with TRBD1. This CDR3 is 14 amino acids long. The junction had 5 bases not matched to a gene; V was cut back by 2 bases and J by 5 bases. Per germline, CDR1 MNHEY and CDR2 SVGAGI. The CDR3 is CASSYPDRAETQYF. CDR3 in DNA: TGTGCCAGCAGTTACCCCGACAGGGCCGAGACCCAGTACTTC.

The J gene is TRBJ1-2, the V gene TRBV27; TRBD1 matches 8 bases. Trimming cost V 5 bases and J 7 bases; bases outside gene matches: 6. CDR1 and CDR2 from the germline V gene are MNHEY and SMNVEV (reference sequence). The CDR3 loop spans 13 amino acids. As DNA, the CDR3 is TGTGCCAGCAGTCTAATAGGACAGGGTGGCTACACCTTC. Translation gives CASSLIGQGGYTF.

Worth noting for this clonotype: Mismatch with germline at one junction end may stem from a read error. The V call is TRBV7-7, the J call TRBJ2-7; D uncertain. This CDR3 is 17 amino acids long. CDR1 and CDR2 (germline): SSHAT, FNYEAQ (reference sequence). The CDR3 loop reads CASSLHLAVPFVHEQYF. CDR3 sequence (DNA): TGTGCTAGCAGCCTACACCTGGCAGTCCCTTTTGTCCACGAGCAGTACTTC.

The chain uses TRBV7-9 and TRBJ2-7; 9 bases fit TRBD1. The CDR3 spans 14 residues. Germline CDR1 and CDR2: SEHNR and FQNEAQ (reference sequence). Trimming took 3 bases from V and 2 from J; bases not matched to a gene: 2. Here the CDR3 DNA reads TGTGCCAGCAGCTTTTGGGACAGGGCCTACGAGCAGTACTTC. Translation: CASSFWDRAYEQYF.

At least ten counts were recorded for this clonotype. The rearrangement uses TRBV11-3 and TRBJ2-7; 7 bases line up with TRBD2. The V and J ends lost 3 bases and 2 bases, in that order; junction bases with no gene match: 1. Germline values: CDR1 SGHNT, CDR2 YENEEA. The CDR3 is 13 amino acids. CDR3 coding DNA: TGTGCCAGCAGCTTCGCGGGAGCCTACGAGCAGTACTTC. Translated, it gives CASSFAGAYEQYF.